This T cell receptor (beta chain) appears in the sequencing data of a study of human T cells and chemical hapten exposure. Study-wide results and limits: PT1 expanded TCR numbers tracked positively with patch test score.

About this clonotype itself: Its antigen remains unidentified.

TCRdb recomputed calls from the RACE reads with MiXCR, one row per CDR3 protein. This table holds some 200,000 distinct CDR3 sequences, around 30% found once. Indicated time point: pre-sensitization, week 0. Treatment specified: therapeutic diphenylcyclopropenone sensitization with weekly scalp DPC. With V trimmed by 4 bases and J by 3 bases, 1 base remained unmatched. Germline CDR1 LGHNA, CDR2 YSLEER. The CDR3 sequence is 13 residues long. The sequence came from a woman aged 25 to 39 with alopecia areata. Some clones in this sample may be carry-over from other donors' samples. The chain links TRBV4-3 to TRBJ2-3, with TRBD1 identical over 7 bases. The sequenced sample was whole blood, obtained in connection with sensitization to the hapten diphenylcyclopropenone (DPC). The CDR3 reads CASSLGQTDTQYF. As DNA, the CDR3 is TGCGCCAGCAGCCTGGGACAGACAGATACGCAGTATTTT.